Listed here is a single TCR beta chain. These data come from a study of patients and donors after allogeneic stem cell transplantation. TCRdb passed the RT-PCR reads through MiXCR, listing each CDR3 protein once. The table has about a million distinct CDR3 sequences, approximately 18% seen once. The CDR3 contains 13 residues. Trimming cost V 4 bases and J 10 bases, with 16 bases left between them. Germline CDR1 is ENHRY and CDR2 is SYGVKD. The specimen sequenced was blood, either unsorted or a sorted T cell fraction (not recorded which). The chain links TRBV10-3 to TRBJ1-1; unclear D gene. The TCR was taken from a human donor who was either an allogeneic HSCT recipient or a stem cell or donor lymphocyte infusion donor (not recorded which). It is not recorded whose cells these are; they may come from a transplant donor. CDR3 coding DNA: TGTGCCATCAGTGGGTCGGATCAGGTGTTAGCTTTCTTT. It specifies CAISGSDQVLAFF.